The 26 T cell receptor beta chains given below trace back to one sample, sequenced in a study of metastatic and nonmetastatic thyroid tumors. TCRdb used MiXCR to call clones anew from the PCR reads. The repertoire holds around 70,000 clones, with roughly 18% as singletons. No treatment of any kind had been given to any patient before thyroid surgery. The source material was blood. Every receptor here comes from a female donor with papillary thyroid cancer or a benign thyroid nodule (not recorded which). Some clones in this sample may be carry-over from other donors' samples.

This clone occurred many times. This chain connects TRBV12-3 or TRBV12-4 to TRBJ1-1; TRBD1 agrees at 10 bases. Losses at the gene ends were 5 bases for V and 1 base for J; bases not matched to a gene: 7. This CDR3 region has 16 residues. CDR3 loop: CASSRGQGDPNTEAFF. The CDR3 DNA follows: TGTGCCAGCAGTCGAGGACAGGGGGACCCGAACACTGAAGCTTTCTTT.

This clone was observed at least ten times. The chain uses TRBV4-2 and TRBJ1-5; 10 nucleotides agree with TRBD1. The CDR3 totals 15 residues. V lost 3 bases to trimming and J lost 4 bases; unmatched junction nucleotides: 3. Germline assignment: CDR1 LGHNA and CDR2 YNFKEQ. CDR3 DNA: TGTGCCAGCAGCCACGGACAGGGGGAGAATCAGCCCCAGCATTTT. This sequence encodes CASSHGQGENQPQHF.

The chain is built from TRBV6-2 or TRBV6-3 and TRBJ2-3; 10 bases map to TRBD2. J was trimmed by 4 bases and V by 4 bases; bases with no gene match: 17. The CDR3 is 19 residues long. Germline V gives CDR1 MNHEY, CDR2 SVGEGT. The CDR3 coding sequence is TGTGCCAGCAGTTCTCGGCTAGCGGGAGTTTTTGAGGATTCAGATACGCAGTATTTT. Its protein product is CASSSRLAGVFEDSDTQYF.

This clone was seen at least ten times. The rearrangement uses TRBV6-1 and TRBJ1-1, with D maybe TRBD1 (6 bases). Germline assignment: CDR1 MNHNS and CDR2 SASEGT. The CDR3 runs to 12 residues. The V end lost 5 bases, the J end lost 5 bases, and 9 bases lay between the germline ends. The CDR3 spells CASSRGGTEAFF. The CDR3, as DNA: TGTGCCAGCAGTCGAGGGGGGACTGAAGCTTTCTTT.

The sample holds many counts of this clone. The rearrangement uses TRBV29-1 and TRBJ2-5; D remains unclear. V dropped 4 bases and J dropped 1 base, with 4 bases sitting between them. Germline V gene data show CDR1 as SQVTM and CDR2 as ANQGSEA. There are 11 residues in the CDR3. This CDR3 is CSVGVQETQYF. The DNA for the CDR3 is TGCAGCGTTGGGGTCCAAGAGACCCAGTACTTC.

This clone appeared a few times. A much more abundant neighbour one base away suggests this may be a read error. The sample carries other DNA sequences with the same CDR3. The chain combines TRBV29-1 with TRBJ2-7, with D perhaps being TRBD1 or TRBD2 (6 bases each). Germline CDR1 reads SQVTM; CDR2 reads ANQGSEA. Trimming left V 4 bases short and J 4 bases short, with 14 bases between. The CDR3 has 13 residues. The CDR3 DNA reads TGCAGCGTTGCGGTGGGGGGCGGATACGAGCAGTACTTC. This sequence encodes CSVAVGGGYEQYF.

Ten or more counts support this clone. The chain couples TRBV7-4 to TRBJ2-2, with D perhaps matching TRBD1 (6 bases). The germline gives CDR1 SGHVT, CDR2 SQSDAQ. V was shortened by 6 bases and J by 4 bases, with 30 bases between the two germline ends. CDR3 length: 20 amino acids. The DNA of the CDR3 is TGTGCCAGCAGAGAAGGGTTGGTGGACAGCCCTAGACCCACCACCGGGGAGCTGTTTTTT. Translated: CASREGLVDSPRPTTGELFF.

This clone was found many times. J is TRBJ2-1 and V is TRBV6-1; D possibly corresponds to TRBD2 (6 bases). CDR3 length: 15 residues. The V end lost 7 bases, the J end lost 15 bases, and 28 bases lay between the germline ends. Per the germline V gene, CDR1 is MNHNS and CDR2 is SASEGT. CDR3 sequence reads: CASTPYSGGNWMLFF. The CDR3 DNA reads TGTGCCAGCACCCCTTACTCGGGCGGGAATTGGATGCTGTTCTTC.

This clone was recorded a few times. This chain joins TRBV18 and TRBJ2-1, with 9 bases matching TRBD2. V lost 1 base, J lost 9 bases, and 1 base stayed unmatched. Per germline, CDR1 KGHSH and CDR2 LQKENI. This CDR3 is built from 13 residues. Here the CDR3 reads CASSPQREVEQFF. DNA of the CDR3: TGTGCCAGCTCACCACAGCGGGAGGTTGAGCAGTTCTTC.

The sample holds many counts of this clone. The CDR3 coding sequence is TGTGCCAGCAGGCCTCTATTATATGGCTACACCTTC. Protein product: CASRPLLYGYTF. The chain employs TRBV2 and TRBJ1-2; D not certain. This CDR3 has 12 amino acids. The germline gives CDR1 SNHLY, CDR2 FYNNEI. V lost 6 bases, J lost 5 bases, and 10 bases lay in between.

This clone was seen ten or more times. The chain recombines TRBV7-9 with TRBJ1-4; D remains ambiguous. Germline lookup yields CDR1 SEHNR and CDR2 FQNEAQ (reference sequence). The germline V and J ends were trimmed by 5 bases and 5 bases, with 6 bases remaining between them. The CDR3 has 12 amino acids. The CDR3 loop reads CASSRANEKLFF. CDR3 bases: TGTGCCAGCAGCCGGGCCAATGAAAAACTGTTTTTT.

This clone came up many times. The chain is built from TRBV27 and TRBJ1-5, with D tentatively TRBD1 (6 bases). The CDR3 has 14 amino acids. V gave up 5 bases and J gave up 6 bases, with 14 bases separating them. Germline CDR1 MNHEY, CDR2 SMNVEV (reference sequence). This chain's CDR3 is CASSPQDSLQPQHF. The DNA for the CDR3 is TGTGCCAGCAGTCCCCAGGACAGTCTTCAGCCCCAGCATTTT.

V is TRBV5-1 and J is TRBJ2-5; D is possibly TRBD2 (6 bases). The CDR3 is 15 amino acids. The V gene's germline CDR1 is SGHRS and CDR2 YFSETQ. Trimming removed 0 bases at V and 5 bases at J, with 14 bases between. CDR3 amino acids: CASSLAFGGSETQYF. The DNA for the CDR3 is TGCGCCAGCAGCTTGGCCTTCGGGGGAAGTGAGACCCAGTACTTC. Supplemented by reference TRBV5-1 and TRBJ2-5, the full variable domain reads KAGVTQTPRYLIKTRGQQVTLSCSPISGHRSVSWYQQTPGQGLQFLFEYFSETQRNKGNFPGRFSGRQFSNSRSEMNVSTLELGDSALYLCASSLAFGGSETQYFGPGTRLLVL.

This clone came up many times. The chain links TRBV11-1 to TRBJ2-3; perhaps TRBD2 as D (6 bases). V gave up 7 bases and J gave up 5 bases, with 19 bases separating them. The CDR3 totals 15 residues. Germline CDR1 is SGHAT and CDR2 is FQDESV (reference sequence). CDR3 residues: CASIGRRVGRDTQYF. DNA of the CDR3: TGTGCCAGCATCGGAAGGAGGGTCGGACGAGATACGCAGTATTTT.

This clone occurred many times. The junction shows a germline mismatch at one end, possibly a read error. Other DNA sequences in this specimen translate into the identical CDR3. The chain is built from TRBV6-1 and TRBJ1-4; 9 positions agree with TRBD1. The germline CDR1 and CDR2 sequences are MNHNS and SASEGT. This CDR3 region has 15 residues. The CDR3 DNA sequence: TGCGCCAGCAAAGAACAGGGGGCGCAACGTGAAAAACTGTTTTTT. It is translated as CASKEQGAQREKLFF.

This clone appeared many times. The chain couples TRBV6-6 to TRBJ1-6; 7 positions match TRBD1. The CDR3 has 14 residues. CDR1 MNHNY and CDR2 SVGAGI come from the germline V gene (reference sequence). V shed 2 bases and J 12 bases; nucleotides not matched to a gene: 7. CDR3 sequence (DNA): TGTGCCAGCAGTTACGGACAGGCCCTCTTACCCCTCCACTTT. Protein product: CASSYGQALLPLHF.

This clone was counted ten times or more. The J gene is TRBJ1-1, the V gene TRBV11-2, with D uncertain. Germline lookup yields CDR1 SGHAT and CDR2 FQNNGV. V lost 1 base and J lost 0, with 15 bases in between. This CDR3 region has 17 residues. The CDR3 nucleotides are TGTGCCAGCAGCTTAGGGGCGGTACTCGTAATGAACACTGAAGCTTTCTTT. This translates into CASSLGAVLVMNTEAFF. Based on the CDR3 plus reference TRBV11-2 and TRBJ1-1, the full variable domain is EAGVAQSPRYKIIEKRQSVAFWCNPISGHATLYWYQQILGQGPKLLIQFQNNGVVDDSQLPKDRFSAERLKGVDSTLKIQPAKLEDSAVYLCASSLGAVLVMNTEAFFGQGTRLTVV.

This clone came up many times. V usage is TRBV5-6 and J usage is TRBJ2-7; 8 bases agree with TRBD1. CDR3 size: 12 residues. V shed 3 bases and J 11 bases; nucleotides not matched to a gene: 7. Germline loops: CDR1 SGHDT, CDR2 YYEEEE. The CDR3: CASSWTGTEEYF. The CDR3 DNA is TGTGCCAGCAGCTGGACAGGGACGGAGGAGTACTTC.

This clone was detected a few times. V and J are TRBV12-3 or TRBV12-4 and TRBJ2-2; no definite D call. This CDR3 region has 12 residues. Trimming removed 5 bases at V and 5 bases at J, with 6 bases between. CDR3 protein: CASSRETGELFF. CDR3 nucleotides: TGTGCCAGCAGTAGAGAGACCGGGGAGCTGTTTTTT.

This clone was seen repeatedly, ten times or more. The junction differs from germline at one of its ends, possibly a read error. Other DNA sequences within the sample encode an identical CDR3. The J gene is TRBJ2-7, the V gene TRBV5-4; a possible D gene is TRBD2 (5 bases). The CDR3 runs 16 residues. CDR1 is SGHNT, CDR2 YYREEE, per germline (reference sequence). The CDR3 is CASSFHSGLYSYEQYF. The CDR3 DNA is TGTGCCAGCAGCTTCCACAGCGGCCTCTATTCCTATGAGCAGTACTTC.

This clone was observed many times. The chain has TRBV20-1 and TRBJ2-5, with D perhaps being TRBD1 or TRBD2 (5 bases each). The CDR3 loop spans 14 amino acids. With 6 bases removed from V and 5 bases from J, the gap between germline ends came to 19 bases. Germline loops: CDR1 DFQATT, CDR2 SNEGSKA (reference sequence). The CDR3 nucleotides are TGCAGTGCCCACCGGGGCCCGGTCGCGGAGACCCAGTACTTC. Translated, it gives CSAHRGPVAETQYF.

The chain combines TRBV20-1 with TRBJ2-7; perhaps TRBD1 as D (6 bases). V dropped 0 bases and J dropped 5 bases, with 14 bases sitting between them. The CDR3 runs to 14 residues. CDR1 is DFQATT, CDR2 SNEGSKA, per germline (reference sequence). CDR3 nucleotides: TGCAGTGCTAGAGATCAGGGGAGTTACCACGAGCAGTACTTC. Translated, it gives CSARDQGSYHEQYF.

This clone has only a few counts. The DNA for the CDR3 is TGTGCCAGCCTCGGGACAGAGACCTACGAGCAGTACTTC. Its translation: CASLGTETYEQYF. This rearrangement joins TRBV28 to TRBJ2-7; 7 nucleotides match TRBD1. V was pared by 8 bases and J by 2 bases, with 6 bases of the junction left unmatched. The V gene's germline CDR1 is MDHEN and CDR2 SYDVKM. The CDR3 covers 13 residues.

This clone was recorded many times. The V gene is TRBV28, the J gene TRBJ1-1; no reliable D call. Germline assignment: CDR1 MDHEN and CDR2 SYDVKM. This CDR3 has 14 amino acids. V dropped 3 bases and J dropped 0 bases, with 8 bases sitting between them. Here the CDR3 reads CASSLSGMNTEAFF. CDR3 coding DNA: TGTGCCAGCAGTTTGTCGGGGATGAACACTGAAGCTTTCTTT. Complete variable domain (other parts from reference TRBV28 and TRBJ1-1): DVKVTQSSRYLVKRTGEKVFLECVQDMDHENMFWYRQDPGLGLRLIYFSYDVKMKEKGDIPEGYSVSREKKERFSLILESASTNQTSMYLCASSLSGMNTEAFFGQGTRLTVV.

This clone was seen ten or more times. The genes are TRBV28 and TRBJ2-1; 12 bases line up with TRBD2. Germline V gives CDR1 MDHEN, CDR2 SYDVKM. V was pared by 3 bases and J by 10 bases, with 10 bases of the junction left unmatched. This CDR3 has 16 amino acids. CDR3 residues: CASSFEATSGSGEQFF. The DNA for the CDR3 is TGTGCCAGCAGTTTTGAGGCGACTAGCGGGAGTGGCGAGCAGTTCTTC.

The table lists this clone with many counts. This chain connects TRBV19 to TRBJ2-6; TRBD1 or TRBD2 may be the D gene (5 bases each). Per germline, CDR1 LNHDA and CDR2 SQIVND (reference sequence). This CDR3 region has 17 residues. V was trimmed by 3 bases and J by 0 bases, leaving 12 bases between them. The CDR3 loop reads CASSIWDGISGANVLTF. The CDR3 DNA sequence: TGTGCCAGTAGTATCTGGGACGGAATCTCTGGGGCCAACGTCCTGACTTTC.